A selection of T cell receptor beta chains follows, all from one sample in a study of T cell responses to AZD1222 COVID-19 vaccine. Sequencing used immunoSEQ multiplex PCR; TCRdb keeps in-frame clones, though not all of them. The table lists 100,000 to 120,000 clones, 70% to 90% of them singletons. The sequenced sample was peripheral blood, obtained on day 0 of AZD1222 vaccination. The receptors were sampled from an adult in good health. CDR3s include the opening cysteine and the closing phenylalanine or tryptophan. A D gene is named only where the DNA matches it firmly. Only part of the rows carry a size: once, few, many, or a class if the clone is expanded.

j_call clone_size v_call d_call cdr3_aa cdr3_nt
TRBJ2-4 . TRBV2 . CASSEGYF TGTGCCAGCAGTGAGGGTTACTTC
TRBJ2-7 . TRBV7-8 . CASSRPDLGYEQYF TGTGCCAGCAGCAGACCCGATTTGGGCTACGAGCAGTACTTC
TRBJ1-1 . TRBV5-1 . CASSLDTVAFF TGCGCCAGCAGCTTGGACACGGTCGCTTTCTTT
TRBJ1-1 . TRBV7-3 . CASSLGGATEAFF TGTGCCAGCAGCTTAGGGGGTGCCACTGAAGCTTTCTTT
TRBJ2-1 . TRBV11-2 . CASSGALGGSFYSYNEQFF TGTGCCAGCAGCGGCGCGCTGGGTGGCTCTTTCTATTCCTACAATGAGCAGTTCTTC
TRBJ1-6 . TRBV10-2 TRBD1 CASSESGQGDNSPLHF TGCGCCAGCAGTGAAAGTGGACAGGGGGACAATTCACCCCTCCACTTT
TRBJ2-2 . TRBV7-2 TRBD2 CASGSGGGTGELFF TGTGCCAGCGGTAGCGGGGGGGGCACCGGGGAGCTGTTTTTT
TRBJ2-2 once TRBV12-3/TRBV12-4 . CASSLGTSGELFF TGTGCCAGCAGTTTAGGGACCTCCGGGGAGCTGTTTTTT
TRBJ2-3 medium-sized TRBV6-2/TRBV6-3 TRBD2 CASSGTSGVPLDTQYF TGTGCCAGCAGTGGGACTAGCGGGGTCCCGTTGGATACGCAGTATTTT
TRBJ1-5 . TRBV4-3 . CASSQDRFGNQPQHF TGCGCCAGCAGCCAAGATCGCTTCGGGAATCAGCCCCAGCATTTT
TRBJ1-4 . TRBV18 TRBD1 CASSLSGTGEKLFF TGTGCCAGCTCATTATCCGGGACAGGGGAAAAACTGTTTTTT
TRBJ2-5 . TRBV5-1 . CASSLGSTGAGETQYF TGCGCCAGCAGCTTGGGGTCGACGGGGGCCGGAGAGACCCAGTACTTC
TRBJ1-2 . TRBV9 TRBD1 CASSGAGTGRLETF TGTGCCAGCAGCGGAGCCGGGACAGGGAGGTTGGAAACCTTC
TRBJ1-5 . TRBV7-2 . CASSLRGPTELSNQPQHF TGTGCCAGCAGCTTAAGGGGCCCGACGGAGCTAAGCAATCAGCCCCAGCATTTT
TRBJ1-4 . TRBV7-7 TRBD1 CASSQGGATNEKLFF TGTGCTAGCAGCCAGGGGGGTGCAACTAATGAAAAACTGTTTTTT
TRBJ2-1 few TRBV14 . CASSQGLRSEEQFF TGTGCCAGCAGCCAAGGACTACGAAGTGAGGAGCAGTTCTTC
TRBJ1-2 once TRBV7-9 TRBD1 CASSLGQGDYGYTF TGTGCCAGCAGCTTAGGACAGGGAGACTATGGCTACACCTTC
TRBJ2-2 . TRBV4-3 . CASSQVPSGSRGTGELFF TGCGCCAGCAGCCAAGTCCCCTCTGGTAGCAGGGGCACCGGGGAGCTGTTTTTT
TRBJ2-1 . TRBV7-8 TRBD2 CASSSRLAGTEQFF TGTGCCAGCAGCTCCCGACTAGCGGGGACTGAGCAGTTCTTC